The 28 T cell receptor beta chains below were found in one sample sequenced in a study of blood T cell repertoires in COVID-19 (dated by TCRdb to 2018 to 2021). The method behind the library was the immunoSEQ multiplex PCR assay. TCRdb obtained this table from immuneACCESS and retained in-frame rearrangements with V and J assigned. These tables miss some clones; where compared with another copy, unresolved V genes account for less than half of the shortfall, and the remainder is unexplained. The sample has roughly 43,000 clones on record, over 70% of them singletons. In total, the top ten clones hold less than 25% of the sample. The sequenced material came from peripheral blood. These receptors were taken from a woman between 55 and 75 years old with acute or convalescent COVID-19.

V is TRBV6-1 and J is TRBJ2-3, with D maybe TRBD1 (6 bases). CDR1 and CDR2 (germline): MNHNS, SASEGT. Trimming took 3 bases from V and 4 from J, leaving 17 bases between them. CDR3 length equals 16 residues. The CDR3 DNA reads TGTGCCAGCAGTGACTGGACAGTTTATACCCCAGATACGCAGTATTTT. Translation gives CASSDWTVYTPDTQYF.

This rearrangement joins TRBV5-1 to TRBJ1-1; perhaps TRBD1 as D (5 bases). CDR3 length: 14 amino acids. Per the germline V gene, CDR1 is SGHRS and CDR2 is YFSETQ. Deletions cut 1 base from V and 7 bases from J, with 14 bases between. The CDR3 nucleotides are TGCGCCAGCAGCTTGAGCCCTCCAGGGTATGAAGCTTTCTTT. As protein: CASSLSPPGYEAFF.

This sequence joins TRBV3-1 (or the pseudogene TRBV3-2) and TRBJ2-7; the match to TRBD1 covers 7 bases. Germline CDR1 LGHDT, CDR2 YNNKEL (reference sequence). The CDR3 runs to 15 residues. Trimming removed 0 bases from V and 1 base from J; junction bases left unmatched: 3. CDR3 in amino acids: CASSQELRGSYEQYF. CDR3 DNA sequence: TGTGCCAGCAGCCAAGAGCTCAGGGGGTCCTACGAGCAGTACTTC.

The CDR3, as DNA: TGCGCCAGCAGCCGCTCATCAGGCAGCACAGATACGCAGTATTTT. As protein: CASSRSSGSTDTQYF. The J gene is TRBJ2-3, the V gene TRBV5-1; D ambiguous. Germline V CDR1 and CDR2: SGHRS, YFSETQ. V was cut by 4 bases and J by 0 bases, with 12 bases left in between. CDR3 length: 15 amino acids.

Concerning this clone: At one end the junction does not follow the germline gene, possibly because of a read error. This chain uses TRBV5-6 with TRBJ1-2, with D perhaps matching TRBD1 (6 bases). The CDR3 length is 17 residues. CDR1 and CDR2 (germline): SGHDT, YYEEEE. The CDR3 coding sequence is TGTGCTAGCAGCTCGCCACAGGGACGCCCGGTGGACTATGGCTACACCTTC. Residues: CASSSPQGRPVDYGYTF.

This chain joins TRBV3-1 (or the pseudogene TRBV3-2) and TRBJ1-4; D unclear. V was trimmed by 3 bases and J by 5 bases, leaving 16 bases between them. This CDR3 region has 16 residues. The germline V gene has CDR1 LGHDT and CDR2 YNNKEL (reference sequence). For the CDR3, the DNA is TGTGCCAGCAGCCAGCTCGACACTTCCCCCAATGAAAAACTGTTTTTT. Amino acid sequence: CASSQLDTSPNEKLFF.

This chain uses TRBV2 with TRBJ2-7, with D unclear. Germline-derived CDR1 and CDR2 are SNHLY and FYNNEI. V was trimmed by 3 bases and J by 4 bases, leaving 4 bases between them. This CDR3 has 11 residues. The CDR3 DNA reads as TGTGCCAGCAGTGACGAGTACGAGCAGTACTTC. Residues: CASSDEYEQYF.

The chain recombines TRBV7-9 with TRBJ1-1, with 9 bases lining up with TRBD1. With V trimmed by 7 bases and J by 2 bases, 14 bases remained unmatched. Germline loops: CDR1 SEHNR, CDR2 FQNEAQ (reference sequence). This CDR3 has 17 residues. The DNA for the CDR3 is TGTGCCAGCACCCCTAGCGGAAGGACAGGGGAAAACACTGAAGCTTTCTTT. This translates into CASTPSGRTGENTEAFF.

The gene calls are TRBV19 and TRBJ1-5; D ambiguous. Germline loops: CDR1 LNHDA, CDR2 SQIVND (reference sequence). The CDR3 contains 13 residues. V was shortened by 5 bases and J by 9 bases, with 14 bases between the two germline ends. In nucleotides, the CDR3 is TGTGCCAGTAGTCCGACCCTTGAGGCGCCCCAGCATTTT. Translating gives CASSPTLEAPQHF. Supplemented by reference TRBV19 and TRBJ1-5, the full variable domain reads DGGITQSPKYLFRKEGQNVTLSCEQNLNHDAMYWYRQDPGQGLRLIYYSQIVNDFQKGDIAEGYSVSREKKESFPLTVTSAQKNPTAFYLCASSPTLEAPQHFGDGTRLSIL.

The V gene is TRBV29-1, the J gene TRBJ1-1, with D tentatively TRBD1 (6 bases). The V gene's germline CDR1 is SQVTM and CDR2 ANQGSEA. V was clipped by 4 bases and J by 4 bases, with 10 bases between them. This CDR3 is 12 amino acids long. CDR3 nucleotides: TGCAGCGTTGCAGGACAGAGCACTGAAGCTTTCTTT. This sequence encodes CSVAGQSTEAFF.

Of note for this clone: This sample includes further DNA sequences coding for the same CDR3. The chain is built from TRBV4-3 and TRBJ2-7; TRBD1 agrees at 10 bases. With 0 bases clipped from V and 3 bases from J, the junction kept 2 bases outside the gene matches. Per germline, CDR1 LGHNA and CDR2 YSLEER. The CDR3 spans 15 residues. CDR3 bases: TGCGCCAGCAGCCAAGACTGGGACAGGGGCTACGAGCAGTACTTC. Protein: CASSQDWDRGYEQYF.

The chain couples TRBV6-5 to TRBJ1-5, with D perhaps TRBD1 (6 bases). V was clipped by 6 bases and J by 0 bases, with 12 bases between them. Looked up from germline, CDR1 is MNHEY and CDR2 is SVGAGI. The CDR3 is 15 residues long. CDR3 coding DNA: TGTGCCAGCAGCGGGACACCAAATAGCAATCAGCCCCAGCATTTT. It translates to CASSGTPNSNQPQHF.

This clone has a handful of counts. V and J are TRBV10-3 and TRBJ1-2; tentatively, D is TRBD1 (6 bases). Germline assignment: CDR1 ENHRY and CDR2 SYGVKD. This CDR3 has 14 residues. Trimming left V 4 bases short and J 4 bases short, with 13 bases between. The CDR3 sequence: CAISGALTGYGYTF. CDR3 sequence (DNA): TGTGCCATCAGTGGGGCCCTGACAGGCTATGGCTACACCTTC.

The rearrangement links TRBV29-1 to TRBJ1-4; 8 bases are shared with TRBD1. The V gene end was trimmed by 6 bases and the J gene end by 2 bases; junction bases not matched to a gene: 5. The germline gives CDR1 SQVTM, CDR2 ANQGSEA. This CDR3 region has 14 residues. For the CDR3, the DNA is TGCAGCGTGGTGGGACAGGCCACTAATGAAAAACTGTTTTTT. Translating it yields CSVVGQATNEKLFF.

The chain has TRBV19 and TRBJ2-1; perhaps TRBD1 as D (5 bases). Germline V gene data show CDR1 as LNHDA and CDR2 as SQIVND (reference sequence). Trimming took 0 bases from V and 0 from J, leaving 9 bases between them. This CDR3 has 16 residues. Here the CDR3 reads CASSIDQGGSYNEQFF. The CDR3 DNA follows: TGTGCCAGTAGTATAGATCAGGGCGGCTCCTACAATGAGCAGTTCTTC. Looking up the rest from reference TRBV19 and TRBJ2-1 gives the full variable domain: DGGITQSPKYLFRKEGQNVTLSCEQNLNHDAMYWYRQDPGQGLRLIYYSQIVNDFQKGDIAEGYSVSREKKESFPLTVTSAQKNPTAFYLCASSIDQGGSYNEQFFGPGTRLTVL.

The chain carries TRBV7-2 and TRBJ1-2, with 9 bases fitting TRBD1. The CDR3 sequence is 15 residues long. Per the germline V gene, CDR1 is SGHTA and CDR2 is FQGNSA. J gave up 3 bases and V 3 bases, and 5 bases lay outside the gene matches. DNA for the CDR3: TGTGCCAGCAGCTTGTTACAGGGGGCCGACTATGGCTACACCTTC. Translating it yields CASSLLQGADYGYTF.

The chain links TRBV6-5 to TRBJ2-5; 7 bases match TRBD2. Unmatched junction bases numbered 3, after V lost 5 bases and J lost 0 bases. In germline, CDR1 is MNHEY, CDR2 SVGAGI. This CDR3 comprises 14 residues. The CDR3 region has the DNA TGTGCCAGCAGTAGCGGGGCCAACCAAGAGACCCAGTACTTC. It codes for CASSSGANQETQYF.

This chain links TRBV5-1 with TRBJ2-2; 9 bases are a match to TRBD1. CDR1 is SGHRS, CDR2 YFSETQ, per germline. J was trimmed by 6 bases and V by 3 bases; bases with no gene match: 6. The CDR3 runs to 15 residues. The CDR3 protein is CASSSMTGGAGELFF. The CDR3 nucleotides read TGCGCCAGCAGCTCGATGACAGGGGGAGCCGGGGAGCTGTTTTTT.

This clone has only one observation. The chain combines TRBV7-2 with TRBJ2-7; TRBD1 matches 10 bases. The trim removed 7 bases at V and 3 bases at J, leaving 9 bases unmatched. Per germline, CDR1 SGHTA and CDR2 FQGNSA. CDR3 length: 15 amino acids. The CDR3 DNA is TGTGCCAGCAACGCCGTCGGGACAGGGGTCTACGAGCAGTACTTC. Amino acids: CASNAVGTGVYEQYF.

In this sample, this clone turned up a few times. The J gene is TRBJ1-1, the V gene TRBV24-1; TRBD1 matches at 9 bases. Looked up from germline, CDR1 is KGHDR and CDR2 is SFDVKD. J lost 12 bases, V lost 3 bases, and 7 bases had no gene match. The CDR3 extends over 13 amino acids. The CDR3 loop is CATSDPGTGSSFF. The CDR3 DNA is TGTGCCACCAGTGATCCCGGGACAGGGTCGTCTTTCTTT.

The chain is built from TRBV11-1 and TRBJ2-1; D gene uncertain. Germline assignment: CDR1 SGHAT and CDR2 FQDESV (reference sequence). There are 12 residues in the CDR3. Trimming left V 9 bases short and J 8 bases short, with 14 bases between. DNA for the CDR3: TGTGCCAGTCGTGGCCTCGTCGATGAGCAGTTCTTC. Encoded protein: CASRGLVDEQFF.

This chain uses TRBV27 with TRBJ2-3; 11 nucleotides agree with TRBD2. The junction had 9 bases not matched to a gene; V was cut back by 2 bases and J by 2 bases. Germline V lookup: CDR1 MNHEY, CDR2 SMNVEV (reference sequence). This CDR3 comprises 18 residues. This CDR3 is CASSLRVGTSGSTDTQYF. The DNA of the CDR3 is TGTGCCAGCAGTTTACGAGTCGGGACTAGCGGATCCACAGATACGCAGTATTTT.

This chain uses TRBV5-1 with TRBJ2-3; tentatively, D is TRBD2 (6 bases). V was clipped by 4 bases and J by 0 bases, with 9 bases between them. The germline CDR1 and CDR2 sequences are SGHRS and YFSETQ. This CDR3 has 14 amino acids. CDR3 bases: TGCGCCAGCAGCCGGGACTCTAGCACAGATACGCAGTATTTT. Translating gives CASSRDSSTDTQYF.

The chain uses TRBV6-1 and TRBJ1-2; D ambiguous. CDR1 is MNHNS and CDR2 is SASEGT in the germline V gene. This CDR3 contains 12 residues. V was shortened by 2 bases and J by 8 bases, with 9 bases between the two germline ends. CDR3 amino acids: CASSERGAGYTF. In DNA form, the CDR3 reads TGTGCCAGCAGTGAACGAGGAGCCGGCTACACCTTC.

This clone has only one observation. This chain connects TRBV11-2 to TRBJ1-3; perhaps TRBD1 as D (6 bases). Germline values: CDR1 SGHAT, CDR2 FQNNGV. The CDR3 length is 19 residues. The V and J ends lost 1 base and 0 bases respectively, with 19 bases between them. The CDR3: CASSLGGGTSDYSGNTIYF. CDR3 DNA sequence: TGTGCCAGCAGCTTAGGAGGTGGGACATCCGATTACTCTGGAAACACCATATATTTT. Full variable domain (missing parts from reference TRBV11-2 and TRBJ1-3): EAGVAQSPRYKIIEKRQSVAFWCNPISGHATLYWYQQILGQGPKLLIQFQNNGVVDDSQLPKDRFSAERLKGVDSTLKIQPAKLEDSAVYLCASSLGGGTSDYSGNTIYFGEGSWLTVV.

V is TRBV7-2 and J is TRBJ1-5, with D uncertain. There are 15 residues in the CDR3. V was trimmed by 2 bases and J by 0 bases, leaving 8 bases between them. Germline CDR1 SGHTA, CDR2 FQGNSA. This chain's CDR3 is CASSLNSHSNQPQHF. CDR3 in DNA: TGTGCCAGCAGCTTAAACAGTCATAGCAATCAGCCCCAGCATTTT.

The rearrangement joins TRBV27 to TRBJ2-4; perhaps TRBD1 as D (6 bases). Trimming left V 2 bases short and J 5 bases short, with 7 bases between. CDR1 and CDR2 (germline): MNHEY, SMNVEV (reference sequence). The CDR3 is 13 amino acids. The CDR3: CASSLRTENIQYF. In DNA, the CDR3 is TGTGCCAGCAGTTTACGGACAGAAAACATTCAGTACTTC.

The CDR3 DNA is TGTGCCAGCAGCCGACAACTAGCGGGGGGGCCGGAGACCCAGTACTTC. Its translation is CASSRQLAGGPETQYF. The chain carries TRBV7-8 and TRBJ2-5; 13 nucleotides match TRBD2. V dropped 5 bases and J dropped 5; count of bases not matched to a gene: 8. The CDR3 spans 16 residues. The V gene's germline CDR1 is SGHVS and CDR2 FQNEAQ. The full variable domain, with the rest looked up from reference TRBV7-8 and TRBJ2-5, is GAGVSQSPRYKVAKRGQDVALRCDPISGHVSLFWYQQALGQGPEFLTYFQNEAQLDKSGLPSDRFFAERPEGSVSTLKIQRTQQEDSAVYLCASSRQLAGGPETQYFGPGTRLLVL.